Listed below are T cell receptor beta chains from one sample, sequenced in a study of neurological immune-mediated disorders. TCRdb independently ran MiXCR on the 5' RACE reads; one entry per CDR3 protein. The table has around 52,000 distinct CDR3 sequences, about 5.8% seen once; the top ten hold over 1.2%. The sequencing input was CD4+ T cells from blood. These receptors all come from a woman younger than 30 with multiple sclerosis. CDR3s include the opening cysteine and the closing phenylalanine or tryptophan. Each record gives: V gene, D gene, clone size, J gene, CDR3 DNA, CDR3 protein. D genes are given only for firm matches. Some rows have no size entry. The others give once, few or many, or a class for an expanded clone.

V gene: TRBV12-3/TRBV12-4
D gene: TRBD1
clone size: many
J gene: TRBJ1-4
CDR3 DNA: TGTGCCAGCAGTCAGACAGGGTCGACTGAAAAACTGTTTTTT
CDR3 protein: CASSQTGSTEKLFF

V gene: TRBV6-5
D gene: .
clone size: .
J gene: TRBJ1-2
CDR3 DNA: TGTGCCAGCAGTTACTCAAACCTGGGCGGCTACACCTTC
CDR3 protein: CASSYSNLGGYTF

V gene: TRBV5-5
D gene: .
clone size: medium-sized
J gene: TRBJ2-3
CDR3 DNA: TGTGCCAGCAGCTACACAGATACGCAGTATTTT
CDR3 protein: CASSYTDTQYF

V gene: TRBV10-3
D gene: TRBD1
clone size: many
J gene: TRBJ1-1
CDR3 DNA: TGTGCCATCAGAGGACAGGGGAGTGACACTGAAGCTTTCTTT
CDR3 protein: CAIRGQGSDTEAFF

V gene: TRBV3-1
D gene: .
clone size: many
J gene: TRBJ2-1
CDR3 DNA: TGTGCCAGCAGCCAGGTTGCCTACCACAATGAGCAGTTCTTC
CDR3 protein: CASSQVAYHNEQFF

V gene: TRBV28
D gene: TRBD2
clone size: .
J gene: TRBJ2-7
CDR3 DNA: TGTGCCAGCAGTTACCGACTAGCGGGACCCTACGAGCAGTACTTC
CDR3 protein: CASSYRLAGPYEQYF

V gene: TRBV12-2
D gene: .
clone size: few
J gene: TRBJ1-5
CDR3 DNA: TGTGCAAGTCGCTTATTTGCGGAGGCTCAGCCCCAGCATTTT
CDR3 protein: CASRLFAEAQPQHF

V gene: TRBV5-1
D gene: TRBD1
clone size: many
J gene: TRBJ1-2
CDR3 DNA: TGCGCCAGCGGGTCCGGTGACAGGGCCCTCTATGGCTACACCTTC
CDR3 protein: CASGSGDRALYGYTF

V gene: TRBV18
D gene: TRBD1
clone size: many
J gene: TRBJ1-5
CDR3 DNA: TGTGCCAGCTCCAGCGTTGGGACAGCGAATCAGCCCCAGCATTTT
CDR3 protein: CASSSVGTANQPQHF

V gene: TRBV5-6
D gene: .
clone size: many
J gene: TRBJ2-3
CDR3 DNA: TGTGCCAGCAGCCGAAGGTGGCTGACGCAGTATTTT
CDR3 protein: CASSRRWLTQYF

V gene: TRBV6-5
D gene: TRBD2
clone size: many
J gene: TRBJ2-1
CDR3 DNA: TGTGCCAGCAGTTCTCAGACTAGCGGAAAGCAGTTCTTC
CDR3 protein: CASSSQTSGKQFF

V gene: TRBV25-1
D gene: .
clone size: many
J gene: TRBJ1-5
CDR3 DNA: TGTGCCAGCAGTGAATCGGCGGGGGTTGGTCAGCCCCAGCATTTT
CDR3 protein: CASSESAGVGQPQHF

V gene: TRBV9
D gene: .
clone size: many
J gene: TRBJ2-5
CDR3 DNA: TGTGCCAGCAGCCCAACTGGACTCATCCAAGAGACCCAGTACTTC
CDR3 protein: CASSPTGLIQETQYF

V gene: TRBV9
D gene: TRBD2
clone size: many
J gene: TRBJ2-1
CDR3 DNA: TGTGCCAGCAGCGTAGGACTAGCGGGAGTGGGTGAGCAGTTCTTC
CDR3 protein: CASSVGLAGVGEQFF

V gene: TRBV5-1
D gene: .
clone size: many
J gene: TRBJ2-2
CDR3 DNA: TGCGCCAGCAGCTACCAGGCAGGGGTCACCGGGGAGCTGTTTTTT
CDR3 protein: CASSYQAGVTGELFF

V gene: TRBV20-1
D gene: .
clone size: many
J gene: TRBJ1-3
CDR3 DNA: TGCAGTGCTAGAGATCAGTGGGGCAATTCTGGAAACACCATATATTTT
CDR3 protein: CSARDQWGNSGNTIYF

V gene: TRBV9
D gene: .
clone size: once
J gene: TRBJ2-5
CDR3 DNA: TGTGCCAGCAGCGTAGAGGGACTCGGTGCTAAGGAGACCCAGTACTTC
CDR3 protein: CASSVEGLGAKETQYF

V gene: TRBV4-3
D gene: .
clone size: many
J gene: TRBJ2-1
CDR3 DNA: TGCGCCAGCAGCACGACCCGGGACACCCATAATGAGCAGTTCTTC
CDR3 protein: CASSTTRDTHNEQFF

V gene: TRBV7-2
D gene: .
clone size: many
J gene: TRBJ1-1
CDR3 DNA: TGTGCCAGCAGCTTAGCAGGGGACGGAATGAACACTGAAGCTTTCTTT
CDR3 protein: CASSLAGDGMNTEAFF

V gene: TRBV7-2
D gene: TRBD2
clone size: many
J gene: TRBJ2-3
CDR3 DNA: TGTGCCAGCAGCTTCCGACTAGCCGGGGGGGCTGGTCTCACAGATACGCAGTATTTT
CDR3 protein: CASSFRLAGGAGLTDTQYF

V gene: TRBV5-5
D gene: TRBD2
clone size: many
J gene: TRBJ2-2
CDR3 DNA: TGTGCTACTAGCGGGGCCGGCACCGGGGAGCTGTTTTTT
CDR3 protein: CATSGAGTGELFF

V gene: TRBV20-1
D gene: TRBD1
clone size: many
J gene: TRBJ1-1
CDR3 DNA: TGCAGTGCTCCAGCTCAGGGACAGGGAAAATCGACCGCTTTCTTT
CDR3 protein: CSAPAQGQGKSTAFF

V gene: TRBV12-3/TRBV12-4
D gene: .
clone size: many
J gene: TRBJ1-5
CDR3 DNA: TGTGCCAGCAAGATACAGGGCCGGAGCAATCAGCCCCAGCATTTT
CDR3 protein: CASKIQGRSNQPQHF

V gene: TRBV18
D gene: .
clone size: many
J gene: TRBJ1-4
CDR3 DNA: TGTGCCAGCTCACCGGGACAATCGGAGGAAAAACTGTTTTTT
CDR3 protein: CASSPGQSEEKLFF

V gene: TRBV6-5
D gene: .
clone size: many
J gene: TRBJ1-2
CDR3 DNA: TGTGCCAGCAGTTACGGTTGGGGGCCCATCTATGGCTACACCTTC
CDR3 protein: CASSYGWGPIYGYTF

V gene: TRBV6-6
D gene: .
clone size: many
J gene: TRBJ1-6
CDR3 DNA: TGTGCCAGCAGTTACGAGGGATTGCGGTCACCCCTCCACTTT
CDR3 protein: CASSYEGLRSPLHF